This record concerns one T cell receptor beta chain sequence. The repertoire was sequenced with immunoSEQ multiplex PCR; TCRdb's copy has only in-frame clones and lacks some. The repertoire consists of about 180,000 clones, with around 94% occurring once and the leading ten covering 1.2% to 1.5%. Trimming cost V 2 bases and J 7 bases, with 11 bases left between them. Germline CDR1 and CDR2: LGHDT and YNNKEL (reference sequence). This CDR3 comprises 14 residues. The entry originates in a study of control samples from healthy donors and cancer patients. The TCR comes from a man aged 30 to 39 in good health. V gene TRBV3-1 (or the pseudogene TRBV3-2) combines with J gene TRBJ2-2; D call uncertain. The sequenced material came from blood. CDR3 sequence (DNA): TGTGCCAGCAGCCAAACCCCCTTTGGCGGGGAGCTGTTTTTT. It translates to CASSQTPFGGELFF.